These T cell receptor beta chains were read from a single sample in a study of cytomegalovirus exposure and HLA in healthy donors. Sequencing used immunoSEQ multiplex PCR; TCRdb keeps in-frame clones, though not all of them. The table shows over 130,000 clones, with 63% occurring only once. Sample: PBMCs. These receptors originate from a woman aged 55-69 years in good health and CMV-seropositive. The CDR3 runs from the conserved cysteine through the conserved F or W. The D gene is left open where the match is weak.

d_gene,v_gene,len,j_gene,CDR3nt,CDR3aa
-,TRBV15,16,TRBJ1-2,TGTGCCACCAGCAGAGATCCACGGGGGTCCAACTATGGCTACACCTTC,CATSRDPRGSNYGYTF
-,TRBV21-1,15,TRBJ2-3,TGTGCCAGCAGCCCAGGCGGACAGATCACAGATACGCAGTATTTT,CASSPGGQITDTQYF
TRBD2,TRBV19,16,TRBJ2-5,TGTGCCAGTAGTATGGGACGGACTAGCCTCCCAGAGACCCAGTACTTC,CASSMGRTSLPETQYF
-,TRBV9,15,TRBJ1-5,TGTGCCAGCAGCGTAGGTCCAGGGTCCAATCAGCCCCAGCATTTT,CASSVGPGSNQPQHF
-,TRBV2,15,TRBJ2-1,TGTGCCAGCAGCGGCAGAGGTGATCTCTACAATGAGCAGTTCTTC,CASSGRGDLYNEQFF
TRBD2,TRBV7-9,17,TRBJ2-2,TGTGCCAGCAGCTATGGGACTAGCGGGGGTAACACCGGGGAGCTGTTTTTT,CASSYGTSGGNTGELFF
TRBD2,TRBV28,18,TRBJ2-3,TGTGCCAGCAGTTTTGGGACTAGCGGGAGGGCCTTCACAGATACGCAGTATTTT,CASSFGTSGRAFTDTQYF
-,TRBV11-3,13,TRBJ2-7,TGTGCCAGCAGCGCAGGGGCAGGCTACGAGCAGTACTTC,CASSAGAGYEQYF
TRBD1,TRBV25-1,12,TRBJ1-3,TGTGCCAGCCAGGACAGGGGGAACACCATATATTTT,CASQDRGNTIYF
TRBD2,TRBV28,15,TRBJ2-7,TGTGCCAGCAGTCTAGCGGGAGGAAGCTCCTACGAGCAGTACTTC,CASSLAGGSSYEQYF
-,TRBV7-9,17,TRBJ2-6,TGTGCCAGCAGCTCCCCAAGGGGCACCTCTGGGGCCAACGTCCTGACTTTC,CASSSPRGTSGANVLTF
-,TRBV7-2,14,TRBJ1-4,TGTGCCAGCAGCCTCTCTCCGGCTAATGAAAAACTGTTTTTT,CASSLSPANEKLFF